This T cell receptor beta chain was documented in a study of blood T cells in healthy people across ages. Researchers collected approximately 9.5 milliliters of peripheral blood from every single donor. Combining a sample-barcoded 5' primer with a J-beta primer mix, a second PCR ran for 7 to 11 cycles. TCRdb called the 5' RACE reads again in MiXCR, with one record for every CDR3 protein. The sample includes 750,000 to 950,000 distinct CDR3 sequences, 50% to 65% of them seen just once. The V end lost 0 bases, the J end lost 7 bases, and 4 bases lay between the germline ends. CDR3 length: 12 residues. This chain joins TRBV12-3 or TRBV12-4 and TRBJ2-1; unclear D gene. The receptor's source is a man aged 80 or over in good health. The sample consisted of blood. This chain's CDR3 is CASSLAWNEQFF. The CDR3, as DNA: TGTGCCAGCAGTTTAGCGTGGAATGAGCAGTTCTTC.